These 6 T cell receptor beta chains came from one sample sequenced in a study of cytomegalovirus exposure and HLA in healthy donors. PCR used 60 Vbeta primers and 13 Jbeta primers. Profiling relied on immunoSEQ multiplex PCR, and the TCRdb table lists in-frame clones only, not all of them. Its clone listing holds under 75,000 clones. The specimen was PBMCs. All receptors come from a female donor in good health and CMV-seropositive.

The chain uses TRBV6-4 and TRBJ2-1; the match to TRBD2 covers 7 bases. Per the germline V gene, CDR1 is MRHNA and CDR2 is SNTAGT. The CDR3 runs 16 residues. With V trimmed by 0 bases and J by 5 bases, 7 bases remained unmatched. CDR3 protein: CASSDSPSGSDNEQFF. The CDR3 DNA is TGTGCCAGCAGTGACTCCCCTAGCGGATCCGACAATGAGCAGTTCTTC.

The CDR3 DNA reads as TGTGCCAGCAGTGGCCGGGGACTAGCGGACGCCTACGAGCAGTACTTC. It is translated as CASSGRGLADAYEQYF. J is TRBJ2-7 and V is TRBV6-1, with 11 nucleotides matching TRBD2. With V trimmed by 4 bases and J by 2 bases, 7 bases remained unmatched. CDR1 and CDR2 (germline): MNHNS, SASEGT. The CDR3 runs 16 residues.

Of note for this clone: This specimen includes other DNA sequences encoding the same CDR3. This chain links TRBV6-5 with TRBJ2-7; a weak D match, TRBD2 (5 bases). The CDR3 is 11 residues long. With 10 bases removed from V and 9 bases from J, the gap between germline ends came to 16 bases. Germline CDR1 and CDR2: MNHEY and SVGAGI. The CDR3 protein is CATRSGNGQYF. CDR3 DNA sequence: TGTGCCACCCGGTCGGGGAATGGGCAGTACTTC.

The genes are TRBV18 and TRBJ1-1; D possibly corresponds to TRBD1 (6 bases). Germline assignment: CDR1 KGHSH and CDR2 LQKENI. The CDR3 contains 15 residues. With 0 bases removed from V and 2 bases from J, the gap between germline ends came to 10 bases. CDR3 sequence: CASSPPSRGNTEAFF. The CDR3 region has the DNA TGTGCCAGCTCACCACCTTCCAGGGGAAACACTGAAGCTTTCTTT.

This chain joins TRBV10-3 and TRBJ1-5, with 7 bases fitting TRBD1. CDR1 and CDR2 from the germline V gene are ENHRY and SYGVKD. V was pared by 10 bases and J by 7 bases, with 10 bases of the junction left unmatched. The CDR3 sequence is 13 residues long. This chain's CDR3 is CASGDSSRQPQHF. CDR3 bases: TGTGCCAGCGGGGACAGTAGTAGACAGCCCCAGCATTTT.

Here the CDR3 reads CATSSRRGYEQYF. In DNA form, the CDR3 reads TGTGCCACCAGCAGCCGGCGCGGTTACGAGCAGTACTTC. This chain uses TRBV15 with TRBJ2-7, with no clear D. This CDR3 contains 13 residues. V lost 3 bases and J 4 bases, leaving 10 bases between the germline ends. Germline V gene lookup returns CDR1 LNHNV and CDR2 YYDKDF (reference sequence).